The rows below give T cell receptor beta chains drawn from one sample of a study of T cell responses to AZD1222 COVID-19 vaccine. Sequencing used immunoSEQ multiplex PCR; TCRdb keeps in-frame clones, though not all of them. The table records 100,000 or so clones, less than 90% of them present only once. Sequenced here: peripheral blood, sampled on day 0 of AZD1222 vaccination. All receptors derive from an adult in good health. CDR3s include the opening cysteine and the closing phenylalanine or tryptophan. D genes are given only for firm matches. Only some rows state a clone size, as once, few, many or a class for expanded clones.

v_gene	d_gene	j_gene	abundance	CDR3aa	CDR3nt
TRBV28	.	TRBJ1-2	.	CASSSGTSRGGYTF	TGTGCCAGCAGTAGCGGGACGTCGAGGGGGGGCTACACCTTC
TRBV6-5	.	TRBJ1-2	.	CASRGPGNYGYTF	TGTGCCAGCAGAGGACCAGGGAACTATGGCTACACCTTC
TRBV9	.	TRBJ1-1	.	CASSVVYRNTEAFF	TGTGCCAGCAGCGTAGTGTATAGGAACACTGAAGCTTTCTTT
TRBV18	.	TRBJ1-3	.	CASSPFDSSSGNTIYF	TGTGCCAGCTCACCATTCGATTCCAGCTCTGGAAACACCATATATTTT
TRBV6-6	.	TRBJ2-5	.	CASRKDSQETQYF	TGTGCCAGCAGGAAGGACAGCCAAGAGACCCAGTACTTC
TRBV2	.	TRBJ1-1	.	CASSGDTNTEAFF	TGTGCCAGCAGTGGGGACACGAACACTGAAGCTTTCTTT
TRBV30	.	TRBJ2-7	.	CAWHRETAYEQYF	TGTGCCTGGCACCGGGAAACCGCCTACGAGCAGTACTTC
TRBV4-1	TRBD2	TRBJ2-1	.	CASSQDKGLAGRDNEQFF	TGCGCCAGCAGCCAAGATAAGGGACTAGCGGGAAGGGACAATGAGCAGTTCTTC
TRBV28	TRBD1	TRBJ2-7	.	CASSPWDRGKGEQYF	TGTGCCAGCAGCCCCTGGGACAGGGGTAAGGGAGAGCAGTACTTC
TRBV7-9	TRBD2	TRBJ2-2	.	CASSLVVPASGLTGELFF	TGTGCCAGCAGCTTAGTGGTCCCGGCTAGCGGGCTTACCGGGGAGCTGTTTTTT
TRBV12-3/TRBV12-4	.	TRBJ2-1	.	CASSFQRRNEQFF	TGTGCCAGCAGTTTCCAGCGCCGCAATGAGCAGTTCTTC
TRBV2	.	TRBJ1-1	.	CASRTGSTEAFF	TGTGCCAGCAGAACAGGGAGTACTGAAGCTTTCTTT
TRBV19	.	TRBJ1-4	.	CASSIGRDMEKLFF	TGTGCCAGTAGTATAGGAAGAGACATGGAAAAACTGTTTTTT
TRBV18	.	TRBJ1-1	.	CASSPAGMNTEAFF	TGTGCCAGCTCACCAGCCGGGATGAACACTGAAGCTTTCTTT
TRBV27	TRBD2	TRBJ2-1	once	CASRTSGYNEQFF	TGTGCCAGCAGGACTAGCGGCTACAATGAGCAGTTCTTC
TRBV3-1/TRBV3-2	TRBD2	TRBJ2-5	.	CASRGTSVNQETQYF	TGTGCCAGCAGAGGGACTAGCGTAAACCAAGAGACCCAGTACTTC
TRBV5-4	.	TRBJ1-1	.	CASPPLWSRGAFF	TGTGCCAGCCCGCCGCTGTGGTCTCGTGGGGCTTTCTTT
TRBV6-5	.	TRBJ2-1	.	CASSLRNYNEQFF	TGTGCCAGCAGTTTGCGGAACTACAATGAGCAGTTCTTC
TRBV5-6	.	TRBJ1-2	.	CASSLARRRDYGYTF	TGTGCCAGCAGCTTGGCGCGCAGGAGAGACTATGGCTACACCTTC
TRBV11-2	.	TRBJ2-6	.	CASSLATGANVLTF	TGTGCCAGCAGCTTGGCCACTGGGGCCAACGTCCTGACTTTC
TRBV21-1	.	TRBJ2-1	.	CASSKMGQGSDEQFF	TGTGCCAGCAGCAAAATGGGACAGGGGTCGGATGAGCAGTTCTTC
TRBV28	.	TRBJ1-3	.	CASSTFLGSKGNTIYF	TGTGCCAGCAGCACTTTTTTGGGGTCAAAAGGAAACACCATATATTTT
TRBV2	TRBD1	TRBJ1-2	few	CARRGQGNYGYTF	TGTGCCAGGCGGGGACAGGGAAACTATGGCTACACCTTC
TRBV5-1	.	TRBJ2-1	.	CASSLFARAESNNEQFF	TGCGCCAGCAGCTTGTTTGCGAGGGCCGAATCTAACAATGAGCAGTTCTTC
TRBV27	.	TRBJ1-5	.	CASSSPDGATVF	TGTGCCAGCAGTTCCCCGGACGGGGCTACGGTATTT
TRBV5-4	TRBD2	TRBJ2-5	.	CASSLGLAGVSGETQYF	TGTGCCAGCAGCCTCGGACTAGCGGGAGTGTCGGGAGAGACCCAGTACTTC
TRBV24-1	.	TRBJ1-5	.	CATSDFPGRWGGGQPQHF	TGTGCCACCAGTGATTTCCCAGGCCGGTGGGGCGGAGGTCAGCCCCAGCATTTT
TRBV6-1	TRBD1	TRBJ1-1	.	CASSEPPGGAGNTEAFF	TGTGCCAGCAGTGAACCCCCAGGGGGCGCTGGGAACACTGAAGCTTTCTTT
TRBV7-7	.	TRBJ1-4	few	CASSLRRGTNEKLFF	TGTGCCAGCAGCTTAAGGAGGGGAACTAATGAAAAACTGTTTTTT
TRBV10-3	TRBD2	TRBJ2-5	few	CAISEFGREGETQYF	TGTGCCATCAGTGAGTTTGGGCGGGAGGGAGAGACCCAGTACTTC
TRBV30	.	TRBJ2-3	.	CAWSGGDATDTQYF	TGTGCCTGGAGTGGCGGGGACGCGACAGATACGCAGTATTTT
TRBV18	TRBD1	TRBJ1-1	.	CASSPSDRGRAEAFF	TGTGCCAGCTCACCCTCGGACAGGGGTCGGGCTGAAGCTTTCTTT
TRBV10-2	.	TRBJ1-1	.	CASSEPAGNTEAFF	TGCGCCAGCAGTGAACCCGCGGGGAACACTGAAGCTTTCTTT
TRBV11-2	.	TRBJ1-3	.	CASSLGEGNTIYF	TGTGCCAGCAGCTTAGGGGAAGGAAACACCATATATTTT
TRBV9	.	TRBJ1-3	.	CASSFDAGDSGNTIYF	TGTGCCAGCAGCTTCGACGCAGGGGACTCTGGAAACACCATATATTTT
TRBV18	.	TRBJ1-1	.	CASSPYGGRRSTEAFF	TGTGCCAGCTCACCATATGGGGGGCGTAGGAGCACTGAAGCTTTCTTT
TRBV7-2	.	TRBJ1-5	.	CASSPETGLGGNQPQHF	TGTGCCAGCAGCCCAGAGACGGGACTAGGTGGCAATCAGCCCCAGCATTTT
TRBV5-4	TRBD1	TRBJ1-5	.	CASSFGTASNQPQHF	TGTGCCAGCAGCTTCGGGACAGCGAGCAATCAGCCCCAGCATTTT
TRBV19	.	TRBJ1-3	.	CASNIGNTIYF	TGTGCCAGTAATATAGGAAACACCATATATTTT
TRBV11-2	.	TRBJ2-4	.	CASSSFGDAPKNIQYF	TGTGCCAGCAGCTCCTTCGGGGATGCCCCCAAAAACATTCAGTACTTC
TRBV5-4	.	TRBJ2-5	.	CASSRGGVRGRETQYF	TGTGCCAGCAGCCGGGGGGGCGTAAGGGGGCGAGAGACCCAGTACTTC
TRBV2	.	TRBJ1-1	few	CASSDLNTEAFF	TGTGCCAGCAGTGATCTGAACACTGAAGCTTTCTTT
TRBV11-2	.	TRBJ2-1	.	CASSSSERGNEQFF	TGTGCCAGCAGCTCTAGCGAGAGAGGTAATGAGCAGTTCTTC
TRBV4-1	.	TRBJ2-3	.	CASSQEGGTGITDTQYF	TGCGCCAGCAGCCAAGAGGGGGGTACAGGTATCACAGATACGCAGTATTTT
TRBV5-1	.	TRBJ1-2	.	CASSLDVEYGYTF	TGCGCCAGCAGCTTGGATGTGGAGTATGGCTACACCTTC